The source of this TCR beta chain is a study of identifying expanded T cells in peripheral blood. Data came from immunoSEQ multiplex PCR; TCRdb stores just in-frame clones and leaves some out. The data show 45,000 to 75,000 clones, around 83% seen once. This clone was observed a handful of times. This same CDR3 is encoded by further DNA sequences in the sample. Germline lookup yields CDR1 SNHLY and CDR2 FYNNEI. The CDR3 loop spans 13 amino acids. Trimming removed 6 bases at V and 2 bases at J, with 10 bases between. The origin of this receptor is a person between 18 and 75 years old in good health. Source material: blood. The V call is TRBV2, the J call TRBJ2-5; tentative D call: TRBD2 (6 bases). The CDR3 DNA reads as TGTGCCAGCAGATCGGGACTGCAAGAGACCCAGTACTTC. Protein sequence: CASRSGLQETQYF.